The clone carrying this T cell receptor beta chain appeared once. Its antigen is unknown. This entry comes from a study of chemoradiotherapy in HPV16-positive cancers. Points from the study as a whole: For HPV16-positive patients, expanding HPV-responsive T cells associated with longer recurrence-free survival. Non-HPV-specific T cells did not expand in tumors during treatment, whereas candidate HPV-specific clones and E7-related motifs did.

Generated by immunoSEQ multiplex PCR, the TCRdb table keeps only in-frame clones and is missing some. This sample has under 85,000 clones, with around nine tenths found just once. Over chemoradiotherapy, repertoires were sampled more than once. The germline V and J ends were trimmed by 4 bases and 2 bases, with 21 bases remaining between them. The length of the CDR3 is 17 residues. Germline-derived CDR1 and CDR2 are SGHVS and FQNEAQ. This clonotype originated in a human donor with HPV-associated anogenital cancer. The J gene is TRBJ2-7, the V gene TRBV7-8, with D possibly TRBD1 on 7 matching bases. Sample: blood, taken from a patient who underwent chemoradiotherapy. The CDR3 here is CASSYARAGQYPYEQYF. For the CDR3, the DNA is TGTGCCAGCAGCTATGCTCGTGCGGGACAGTATCCCTACGAGCAGTACTTC. Full variable domain (remainder filled in from reference TRBV7-8 and TRBJ2-7): GAGVSQSPRYKVAKRGQDVALRCDPISGHVSLFWYQQALGQGPEFLTYFQNEAQLDKSGLPSDRFFAERPEGSVSTLKIQRTQQEDSAVYLCASSYARAGQYPYEQYFGPGTRLTVT.